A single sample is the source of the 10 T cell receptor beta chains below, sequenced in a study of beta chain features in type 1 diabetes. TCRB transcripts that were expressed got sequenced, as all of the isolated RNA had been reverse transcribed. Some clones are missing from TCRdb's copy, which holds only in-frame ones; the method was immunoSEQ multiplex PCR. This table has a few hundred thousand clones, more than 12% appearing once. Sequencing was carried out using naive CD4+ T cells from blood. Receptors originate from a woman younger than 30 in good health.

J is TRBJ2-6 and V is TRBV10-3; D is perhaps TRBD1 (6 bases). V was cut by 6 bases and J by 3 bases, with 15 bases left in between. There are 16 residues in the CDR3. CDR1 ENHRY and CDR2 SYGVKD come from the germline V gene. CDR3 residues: CAIRDQGLSGANVLTF. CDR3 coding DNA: TGTGCCATCAGAGATCAGGGGTTGAGTGGGGCCAACGTCCTGACTTTC.

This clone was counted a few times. The CDR3 sequence is CASSLPSDTDTQYF. CDR3 DNA: TGTGCCAGCAGTTTGCCCTCAGACACAGATACGCAGTATTTT. The chain is built from TRBV27 and TRBJ2-3; D unclear. The germline CDR1 and CDR2 sequences are MNHEY and SMNVEV (reference sequence). The CDR3 is 14 residues long. V lost 3 bases and J lost 2, with 9 bases in between.

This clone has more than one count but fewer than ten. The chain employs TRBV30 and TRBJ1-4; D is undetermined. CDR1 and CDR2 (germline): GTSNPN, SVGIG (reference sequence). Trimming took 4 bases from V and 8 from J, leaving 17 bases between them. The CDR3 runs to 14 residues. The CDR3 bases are TGTGCCTGGAAGATGGCAAATCAGGCGGAAAAACTGTTTTTT. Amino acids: CAWKMANQAEKLFF.

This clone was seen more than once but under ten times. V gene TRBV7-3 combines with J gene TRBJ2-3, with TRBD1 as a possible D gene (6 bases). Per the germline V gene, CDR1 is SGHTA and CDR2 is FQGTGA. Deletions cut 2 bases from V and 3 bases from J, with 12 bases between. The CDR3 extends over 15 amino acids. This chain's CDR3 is CASSLAGQRTDTQYF. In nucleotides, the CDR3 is TGTGCCAGCAGCTTAGCCGGACAGAGGACAGATACGCAGTATTTT.

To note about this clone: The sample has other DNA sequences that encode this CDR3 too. The CDR3 protein is CASSSGNYGYTF. The CDR3 DNA is TGTGCCAGCAGTTCGGGAAACTATGGCTACACCTTC. The V gene is TRBV28, the J gene TRBJ1-2; no clear D. The length of the CDR3 is 12 residues. Between the trimmed V and J ends, which lost 4 bases and 2 bases, there was a span of 5 bases. CDR1 MDHEN and CDR2 SYDVKM come from the germline V gene.

CDR3 bases: TGTGCCATCGAACCGACGGAGACGGGGAACACCGGGGAGCTGTTTTTT. The encoded protein is CAIEPTETGNTGELFF. The gene calls are TRBV7-9 and TRBJ2-2; D gene unclear. V shed 10 bases and J shed 1 base, with 19 bases lying between them. The germline gives CDR1 SEHNR, CDR2 FQNEAQ (reference sequence). The CDR3 runs to 16 residues. Supplemented by reference TRBV7-9 and TRBJ2-2, the full variable domain reads DTGVSQNPRHKITKRGQNVTFRCDPISEHNRLYWYRQTLGQGPEFLTYFQNEAQLEKSRLLSDRFSAERPKGSFSTLEIQRTEQGDSAMYLCAIEPTETGNTGELFFGEGSRLTVL.

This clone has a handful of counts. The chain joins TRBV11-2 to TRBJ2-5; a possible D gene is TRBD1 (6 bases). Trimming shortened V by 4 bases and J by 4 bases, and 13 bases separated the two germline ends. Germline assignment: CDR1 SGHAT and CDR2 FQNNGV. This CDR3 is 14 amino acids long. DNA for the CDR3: TGTGCCAGCAGCTCGCCCCAGGGGCTAGAGACCCAGTACTTC. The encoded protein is CASSSPQGLETQYF.

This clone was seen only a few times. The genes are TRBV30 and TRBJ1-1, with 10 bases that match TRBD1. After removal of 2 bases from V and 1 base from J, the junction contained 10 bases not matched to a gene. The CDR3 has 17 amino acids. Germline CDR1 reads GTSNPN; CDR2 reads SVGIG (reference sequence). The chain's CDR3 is CAWSRGGTGVGNTEAFF. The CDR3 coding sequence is TGTGCCTGGAGTCGGGGTGGGACAGGGGTAGGGAACACTGAAGCTTTCTTT. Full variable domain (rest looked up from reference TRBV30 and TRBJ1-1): SQTIHQWPATLVQPVGSPLSLECTVEGTSNPNLYWYRQAAGRGLQLLFYSVGIGQISSEVPQNLSASRPQDRQFILSSKKLLLSDSGFYLCAWSRGGTGVGNTEAFFGQGTRLTVV.

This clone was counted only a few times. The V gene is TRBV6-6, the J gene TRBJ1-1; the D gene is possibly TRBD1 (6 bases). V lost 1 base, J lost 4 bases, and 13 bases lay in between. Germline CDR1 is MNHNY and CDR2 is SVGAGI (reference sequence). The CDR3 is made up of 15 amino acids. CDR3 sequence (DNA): TGTGCCAGCAGTTACTACAGGGAGGGGAGCACTGAAGCTTTCTTT. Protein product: CASSYYREGSTEAFF.

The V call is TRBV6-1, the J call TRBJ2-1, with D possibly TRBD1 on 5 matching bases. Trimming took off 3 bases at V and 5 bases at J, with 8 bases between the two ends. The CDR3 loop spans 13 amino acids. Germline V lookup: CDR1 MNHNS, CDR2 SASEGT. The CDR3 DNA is TGTGCCAGCAGTGAGGGGCAGGACAATGAGCAGTTCTTC. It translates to CASSEGQDNEQFF.